Following are 31 T cell receptor beta chains from one sample sequenced in a study of blood T cell repertoires in COVID-19. Produced via immunoSEQ multiplex PCR; TCRdb's table is partial and in-frame only. The sample consists of over 200,000 clones, 65% to 90% of them appearing once. The sequencing sample was made of peripheral blood. These receptors were obtained from a human donor in a cohort sampled during active COVID-19.

This clone was found a few times. The chain joins TRBV28 to TRBJ1-2; D is undetermined. This CDR3 has 15 residues. Trimming removed 5 bases from V and 3 bases from J, with 16 bases in between. CDR1 and CDR2 (germline): MDHEN, SYDVKM. CDR3 sequence reads: CASSPHTGSDYGYTF. CDR3 DNA sequence: TGTGCCAGCAGTCCCCATACGGGGAGCGACTATGGCTACACCTTC.

The rearrangement uses TRBV5-5 and TRBJ1-2; D possibly corresponds to TRBD1 (6 bases). V was clipped by 4 bases and J by 5 bases, with 12 bases between them. Germline-derived CDR1 and CDR2 are SGHKS and YYEKEE (reference sequence). The CDR3 sequence is 13 residues long. DNA of the CDR3: TGTGCCAGCAGCCCGACAGGCTTTTATGGCTACACCTTC. This codes for CASSPTGFYGYTF.

This clone came up once. This sequence joins TRBV19 and TRBJ1-1; no clear D gene. The V gene's germline CDR1 is LNHDA and CDR2 SQIVND (reference sequence). The V gene lost 0 bases and the J gene lost 0 bases, with 11 bases spanning the gap. The CDR3 runs to 16 residues. The CDR3 protein is CASSIDGQPMNTEAFF. The CDR3, as DNA: TGTGCCAGTAGTATAGATGGGCAGCCCATGAACACTGAAGCTTTCTTT.

The CDR3 coding sequence is TGTGCCTGGAGCCGGGATCCCCACGAGCAGTACTTC. Amino acid sequence: CAWSRDPHEQYF. The chain carries TRBV30 and TRBJ2-7, with TRBD2 as a possible D gene (5 bases). This CDR3 contains 12 residues. Trimming stripped 3 bases from V and 5 bases from J, with 11 bases between. Germline V lookup: CDR1 GTSNPN, CDR2 SVGIG (reference sequence). The full variable domain, completed using reference TRBV30 and TRBJ2-7, is SQTIHQWPATLVQPVGSPLSLECTVEGTSNPNLYWYRQAAGRGLQLLFYSVGIGQISSEVPQNLSASRPQDRQFILSSKKLLLSDSGFYLCAWSRDPHEQYFGPGTRLTVT.

This clone was recorded once. The chain is built from TRBV7-3 and TRBJ2-7, with D possibly TRBD2 on 5 matching bases. With 0 bases removed from V and 3 bases from J, the gap between germline ends came to 9 bases. Per germline, CDR1 SGHTA and CDR2 FQGTGA. The CDR3 covers 14 residues. CDR3 DNA: TGTGCCAGCAGCTTAACGAGCGGTTTCTACGAGCAGTACTTC. Its translation: CASSLTSGFYEQYF.

This clone was counted only a few times. V gene TRBV6-6 combines with J gene TRBJ2-7; tentative D call: TRBD2 (6 bases). CDR3 length: 14 amino acids. Germline values: CDR1 MNHNY, CDR2 SVGAGI (reference sequence). V was trimmed by 0 bases and J by 3 bases, leaving 9 bases between them. CDR3 amino acids: CASSYSGTLYEQYF. The DNA of the CDR3 is TGTGCCAGCAGTTACTCGGGGACTCTCTACGAGCAGTACTTC.

The V gene is TRBV6-6, the J gene TRBJ2-7; 8 nucleotides match TRBD1. After removal of 5 bases from V and 1 base from J, the junction contained 10 bases not matched to a gene. The CDR3 sequence is 16 residues long. CDR1 MNHNY and CDR2 SVGAGI come from the germline V gene (reference sequence). The CDR3 loop is CASSPLPGQGSYEQYF. The CDR3 DNA follows: TGTGCCAGCAGTCCCTTACCTGGACAGGGATCCTACGAGCAGTACTTC.

The chain has TRBV5-1 and TRBJ1-2; 9 nucleotides match TRBD1. The V and J ends lost 0 bases and 2 bases, in that order; junction bases with no gene match: 5. CDR1 is SGHRS, CDR2 YFSETQ, per germline. The CDR3 loop spans 16 amino acids. Here the CDR3 reads CASSLGGTGPNYGYTF. CDR3 nucleotides: TGCGCCAGCAGCTTGGGGGGGACAGGGCCGAACTATGGCTACACCTTC.

Notes on this clone: Distinct nucleotide sequences in the sample also encode this CDR3. CDR3 nucleotide sequence: TGTGCCAGCAGCTCAAACTACGAGCAGTACTTC. Amino acid sequence: CASSSNYEQYF. The chain links TRBV7-9 to TRBJ2-7; unclear D gene. CDR3 length: 11 residues. Looked up from germline, CDR1 is SEHNR and CDR2 is FQNEAQ (reference sequence). Trimming stripped 4 bases from V and 3 bases from J, with 4 bases between.

The V gene is TRBV19, the J gene TRBJ1-5, with unresolved D. V shed 5 bases and J shed 6 bases, with 20 bases lying between them. CDR1 LNHDA and CDR2 SQIVND come from the germline V gene (reference sequence). CDR3 size: 16 residues. CDR3 in amino acids: CASSLDGEVPGQPQHF. CDR3 bases: TGTGCCAGTAGTCTCGACGGGGAGGTTCCGGGTCAGCCCCAGCATTTT.

CDR3 in DNA: TGTGCCAGTGGAGTGACTAATGAAAAACTGTTTTTT. The encoded protein is CASGVTNEKLFF. This sequence joins TRBV19 and TRBJ1-4; D is uncertain. The CDR3 totals 12 residues. The V end lost 8 bases, the J end lost 2 bases, and 6 bases lay between the germline ends. CDR1 LNHDA and CDR2 SQIVND come from the germline V gene (reference sequence). Filled out from reference TRBV19 and TRBJ1-4, the complete variable domain reads DGGITQSPKYLFRKEGQNVTLSCEQNLNHDAMYWYRQDPGQGLRLIYYSQIVNDFQKGDIAEGYSVSREKKESFPLTVTSAQKNPTAFYLCASGVTNEKLFFGSGTQLSVL.

The chain is built from TRBV7-9 and TRBJ2-2; 8 bases fit TRBD1. The CDR3 loop spans 15 amino acids. The J segment lost 5 bases and the V segment lost 1 base, leaving 3 bases of the junction unmatched. Germline V CDR1 and CDR2: SEHNR, FQNEAQ (reference sequence). The CDR3 DNA reads as TGTGCCAGCAGCTTAGTGGGACAGGCGACCGGGGAGCTGTTTTTT. It specifies CASSLVGQATGELFF.

The chain is built from TRBV5-1 and TRBJ2-3; maybe TRBD2 (6 bases). CDR1 is SGHRS, CDR2 YFSETQ, per germline. The CDR3 is 15 residues long. V shed 1 base and J shed 0 bases, with 9 bases lying between them. The CDR3 nucleotides read TGCGCCAGCAGCTTGATGGCGGGGAGCACAGATACGCAGTATTTT. Encoded protein: CASSLMAGSTDTQYF.

The gene calls are TRBV21-1 and TRBJ2-7; no DNA check was done on the table's D call, TRBD1. TRBV21-1 is a pseudogene segment. The CDR3 consists of 15 residues. The CDR3 nucleotides are TGTGCCAGCAGCAAAGTTGGCCGCAGCTCCTACGAGCAGTACTTC. It yields the protein CASSKVGRSSYEQYF.

The gene calls are TRBV11-3 and TRBJ2-5, with D perhaps matching TRBD2 (6 bases). The V and J ends lost 6 bases and 1 base respectively, with 15 bases between them. Per germline, CDR1 SGHNT and CDR2 YENEEA. The CDR3 is 15 residues long. In DNA form, the CDR3 reads TGTGCCAGCAGTCGTGGGACTCTTGGCCAAGAGACCCAGTACTTC. It yields the protein CASSRGTLGQETQYF.

Notes on this clone: One junction end disagrees with the germline gene, perhaps due to a read error. CDR3 bases: TGTGCCAGCAGCATAGCCTTGGGGCGCAGGGATAATTCACCCCTCCACTTT. Encoded protein: CASSIALGRRDNSPLHF. This chain uses TRBV7-9 with TRBJ1-6, with D possibly matching TRBD1 (5 bases). The CDR3 runs 17 residues. Per germline, CDR1 SEHNR and CDR2 FQNEAQ (reference sequence).

The genes are TRBV4-1 and TRBJ2-7; 14 nucleotides line up with TRBD2. Germline values: CDR1 MGHRA, CDR2 YSYEKL. The V and J ends lost 2 bases and 3 bases, in that order; junction bases with no gene match: 9. The CDR3 extends over 18 amino acids. The CDR3 nucleotides read TGCGCCAGCAGCCAACTGACCGGGACTAGCGGGAGCGACTACGAGCAGTACTTC. This codes for CASSQLTGTSGSDYEQYF.

This chain connects TRBV9 to TRBJ2-7; 8 bases line up with TRBD2. This CDR3 contains 16 residues. V shed 3 bases and J 3 bases; nucleotides not matched to a gene: 11. CDR1 and CDR2 (germline): SGDLS, YYNGEE. CDR3 region: CASSARSSGLLYEQYF. The CDR3 region has the DNA TGTGCCAGCAGCGCCAGATCTAGCGGGCTTCTCTACGAGCAGTACTTC.

The J gene is TRBJ2-2, the V gene TRBV13, with 7 bases aligning to TRBD1. In germline, CDR1 is PRHDT, CDR2 FYEKMQ (reference sequence). The CDR3 totals 17 residues. V lost 5 bases and J lost 0; bases outside the gene matches: 9. The CDR3 protein is CASSILDRRANTGELFF. CDR3 nucleotides: TGTGCCAGCAGCATACTGGACAGGAGAGCGAACACCGGGGAGCTGTTTTTT.

The chain employs TRBV28 and TRBJ1-2; 10 bases are a match to TRBD1. Trimming at V came to 2 bases and at J to 5 bases, leaving 8 bases not matched to a gene. The length of the CDR3 is 16 residues. Per germline, CDR1 MDHEN and CDR2 SYDVKM. CDR3 amino acids: CASSLGTGAYRYGYTF. The DNA of the CDR3 is TGTGCCAGCAGTTTAGGGACAGGGGCGTATAGGTATGGCTACACCTTC.

This clone has only one observation. The sample carries other DNA sequences with the same CDR3. The chain employs TRBV29-1 and TRBJ2-7, with a weak D call TRBD1 (6 bases). The CDR3 spans 13 residues. Per germline, CDR1 SQVTM and CDR2 ANQGSEA. The V gene lost 1 base and the J gene lost 1 base, with 8 bases spanning the gap. CDR3 region: CSVEGGGSYEQYF. The CDR3 DNA reads as TGCAGCGTTGAAGGAGGGGGATCCTACGAGCAGTACTTC.

The chain couples TRBV6-1 to TRBJ1-6, with 11 bases aligning to TRBD1. With V trimmed by 4 bases and J by 8 bases, 10 bases remained unmatched. Per germline, CDR1 MNHNS and CDR2 SASEGT. CDR3 length equals 17 residues. This CDR3 is CASSGTGGAGVDSPLHF. CDR3 nucleotides: TGTGCCAGCAGTGGGACAGGGGGCGCAGGCGTAGATTCACCCCTCCACTTT.

V and J are TRBV6-4 and TRBJ2-3, with 8 bases aligning to TRBD2. V shed 6 bases, J shed 5 bases, and the junction held 4 bases outside the gene matches. CDR3 length: 13 amino acids. Germline CDR1 is MRHNA and CDR2 is SNTAGT. The CDR3 DNA is TGTGCCAGCAGCGGGAGGGAGGGAGATACGCAGTATTTT. This gives the protein CASSGREGDTQYF.

The chain employs TRBV4-3 and TRBJ2-7; 8 bases fit TRBD2. This CDR3 contains 16 residues. CDR1 is LGHNA, CDR2 YSLEER, per germline. Trimming took 3 bases from V and 2 from J; bases not matched to a gene: 9. The CDR3 protein is CASSHTLAGKAYEQYF. CDR3 in DNA: TGCGCCAGCAGCCATACCCTAGCGGGTAAGGCCTACGAGCAGTACTTC.

V gene TRBV5-4 combines with J gene TRBJ2-7, with D perhaps TRBD2 (6 bases). Per the germline V gene, CDR1 is SGHNT and CDR2 is YYREEE (reference sequence). Trimming shortened V by 6 bases and J by 5 bases, and 15 bases separated the two germline ends. The CDR3 sequence is 13 residues long. The CDR3 sequence is CASTKTGSNEQYF. The CDR3 DNA reads as TGTGCCAGCACCAAAACCGGGAGTAACGAGCAGTACTTC.

The chain is built from TRBV7-3 and TRBJ2-2, with a weak D call TRBD2 (6 bases). CDR1 and CDR2 from the germline V gene are SGHTA and FQGTGA. Trimming stripped 2 bases from V and 5 bases from J, with 9 bases between. CDR3 length: 14 amino acids. This CDR3 reads CASSLGGGTGELFF. DNA for the CDR3: TGTGCCAGCAGCTTAGGAGGAGGGACCGGGGAGCTGTTTTTT.

The chain employs TRBV9 and TRBJ2-7; 7 bases map to TRBD1. This CDR3 is 14 amino acids long. Germline V lookup: CDR1 SGDLS, CDR2 YYNGEE. The V gene end was trimmed by 3 bases and the J gene end by 3 bases; junction bases not matched to a gene: 6. DNA for the CDR3: TGTGCCAGCAGCGCCCCGGGACAGAGCTACGAGCAGTACTTC. It encodes CASSAPGQSYEQYF.

J is TRBJ2-1 and V is TRBV2; tentatively, D is TRBD2 (7 bases). This CDR3 is 14 amino acids long. Trimming pared 8 bases from V and 3 bases from J, leaving 14 bases between. Germline CDR1 and CDR2: SNHLY and FYNNEI. CDR3 residues: CASGGASGYNEQFF. The CDR3 DNA is TGTGCCAGCGGGGGCGCTAGCGGCTACAATGAGCAGTTCTTC.

The gene calls are TRBV3-1 (or the pseudogene TRBV3-2) and TRBJ1-2; unclear D gene. The CDR3 loop spans 13 amino acids. Germline V gene data show CDR1 as LGHDT and CDR2 as YNNKEL (reference sequence). V gave up 7 bases and J gave up 2 bases, with 11 bases separating them. CDR3 in amino acids: CASTGAYNYGYTF. DNA of the CDR3: TGTGCCAGCACGGGAGCCTACAACTATGGCTACACCTTC.

This rearrangement joins TRBV2 to TRBJ1-1, with 8 positions matching TRBD1. The CDR3 spans 13 residues. V shed 9 bases and J 5 bases; nucleotides not matched to a gene: 8. CDR1 and CDR2 (germline): SNHLY, FYNNEI. Written as DNA, the CDR3 is TGTGCCAGAGAGACAGGGGAGGTGACTGAAGCTTTCTTT. Encoded protein: CARETGEVTEAFF. Looking up the rest from reference TRBV2 and TRBJ1-1 gives the full variable domain: EPEVTQTPSHQVTQMGQEVILRCVPISNHLYFYWYRQILGQKVEFLVSFYNNEISEKSEIFDDQFSVERPDGSNFTLKIRSTKLEDSAMYFCARETGEVTEAFFGQGTRLTVV.

The chain uses TRBV4-1 and TRBJ1-4; D is unresolved. Germline V gives CDR1 MGHRA, CDR2 YSYEKL. This CDR3 spans 16 amino acids. Trimming removed 5 bases at V and 5 bases at J, with 18 bases between. CDR3 protein: CASSTRAPGPNEKLFF. The CDR3 DNA reads as TGCGCCAGCAGCACGCGGGCCCCTGGACCGAATGAAAAACTGTTTTTT.